Reported below is one T cell receptor (beta chain). What it binds is not known. This CDR3 region has 15 residues. V lost 0 bases and J lost 1, with 9 bases in between. The germline gives CDR1 LNHNV, CDR2 YYDKDF (reference sequence). The data originate from a study of CD8 T cells in ankylosing spondylitis. Using quantitative 5'-RACE with molecular barcodes, the authors made TCR beta libraries. One entry per CDR3 protein, called by TCRdb with MiXCR from the 5' RACE reads. Among about 220,000 distinct CDR3 sequences listed, roughly a tenth were seen once. Study-wide findings and caveats: Blood from ankylosing spondylitis patients appeared to carry a characteristic roughly 8-variant TCR beta motif.

The V and J genes are TRBV15 and TRBJ2-5; D is possibly TRBD1 or TRBD2 (5 bases each). The sequence was obtained from a male donor with ankylosing spondylitis or in good health (not recorded which). Material for sequencing was blood, either unsorted or a sorted T cell fraction (not recorded which). The CDR3 nucleotides are TGTGCCACCAGCAGAGATCCTGGGGGCCAAGAGACCCAGTACTTC. Translating gives CATSRDPGGQETQYF.